This passage covers 13 T cell receptor beta chains from one sample sequenced in a study of T cells in Graves' hyperthyroidism and ophthalmopathy. It was RNA transcripts that yielded the amplified TCR beta CDR3 regions. TCR CDR3 regions were first amplified by RT-PCR with HTBI primers. TCRdb analysed the multiplex PCR reads with MiXCR anew, one entry per CDR3 protein. The table records fewer than 750,000 distinct CDR3 sequences, more than 12% of them present only once. Sequencing input: blood. These receptors all come from a woman between 45 and 65 years old with Graves' ophthalmopathy.

This chain connects TRBV6-1 to TRBJ2-1; tentative D call: TRBD1 (6 bases). Trimming removed 1 base at V and 5 bases at J, with 12 bases between. This CDR3 is built from 15 residues. Germline CDR1 reads MNHNS; CDR2 reads SASEGT. The CDR3 spells CASSEGRGSHNEQFF. CDR3 bases: TGTGCCAGCAGTGAAGGTAGGGGGAGCCACAATGAGCAGTTCTTC.

This clonotype was picked up many times. The gene calls are TRBV12-3 or TRBV12-4 and TRBJ2-3; 13 positions agree with TRBD2. With V trimmed by 6 bases and J by 6 bases, 3 bases remained unmatched. This CDR3 region has 14 residues. The CDR3 here is CASRLAGGVDTQYF. CDR3 nucleotides: TGTGCCAGCAGACTAGCGGGAGGGGTTGATACGCAGTATTTT.

This clonotype was detected ten times or more. The V and J genes are TRBV7-9 and TRBJ2-7; TRBD2 agrees at 11 bases. Germline-derived CDR1 and CDR2 are SEHNR and FQNEAQ (reference sequence). V trimming: 0 bases; J trimming: 1 base; junction bases outside the gene matches: 8. This CDR3 comprises 18 residues. This CDR3 is CASSLAGVLAGVSYEQYF. In nucleotides, the CDR3 is TGTGCCAGCAGCTTAGCGGGGGTACTAGCGGGAGTGTCCTACGAGCAGTACTTC.

This clonotype occurred many times. The genes are TRBV12-3 or TRBV12-4 and TRBJ2-1, with 12 bases aligning to TRBD2. The CDR3 has 13 amino acids. The ends lost 8 bases at V and 9 bases at J; junction bases unmatched: 5. The CDR3 here is CASRLAGVVEQFF. In DNA form, the CDR3 reads TGTGCCAGCCGACTAGCGGGAGTTGTTGAGCAGTTCTTC.

The sample holds a few counts of this clonotype. The chain recombines TRBV6-1 with TRBJ1-5; TRBD1 aligns across 9 bases. From germline, CDR1 is MNHNS and CDR2 SASEGT. The junction had 7 bases not matched to a gene; V was cut back by 6 bases and J by 4 bases. The CDR3 length is 15 residues. The CDR3 reads CASRPRTGENQPQHF. Here the CDR3 DNA reads TGTGCCAGCAGACCTAGGACAGGGGAAAATCAGCCCCAGCATTTT.

This clonotype was seen ten or more times. The V gene is TRBV28, the J gene TRBJ2-5, with D tentatively TRBD2 (6 bases). Germline lookup yields CDR1 MDHEN and CDR2 SYDVKM. Trimming removed 5 bases from V and 2 bases from J, with 12 bases in between. This CDR3 is built from 14 residues. CDR3 sequence reads: CASSDKRVQETQYF. In DNA form, the CDR3 reads TGTGCCAGCAGTGACAAGCGGGTTCAAGAGACCCAGTACTTC. Full variable domain (remainder filled in from reference TRBV28 and TRBJ2-5): DVKVTQSSRYLVKRTGEKVFLECVQDMDHENMFWYRQDPGLGLRLIYFSYDVKMKEKGDIPEGYSVSREKKERFSLILESASTNQTSMYLCASSDKRVQETQYFGPGTRLLVL.

This clonotype occurred a few times. This chain connects TRBV2 to TRBJ1-1; D not certain. The germline V gene has CDR1 SNHLY and CDR2 FYNNEI. The V gene lost 5 bases and the J gene lost 2 bases, with 9 bases spanning the gap. This CDR3 is 13 amino acids long. The CDR3 sequence is CASSRTFNTEAFF. The CDR3 DNA reads TGTGCCAGCAGTCGTACATTTAACACTGAAGCTTTCTTT.

There are many counts of this clonotype. The chain uses TRBV2 and TRBJ1-1; D gene uncertain. The ends were cut back, 0 bases at V and 3 bases at J, with 11 bases in the middle. Germline V CDR1 and CDR2: SNHLY, FYNNEI. The CDR3 covers 15 residues. CDR3 DNA sequence: TGTGCCAGCAGTGAAGCGGAGATAAGTTACACTGAAGCTTTCTTT. The encoded protein is CASSEAEISYTEAFF.

Ten or more counts support this clonotype. The rearrangement joins TRBV7-2 to TRBJ1-6, with D maybe TRBD1 (6 bases). Trimming shortened V by 5 bases and J by 3 bases, and 8 bases separated the two germline ends. The CDR3 spans 14 residues. CDR1 is SGHTA, CDR2 FQGNSA, per germline. In nucleotides, the CDR3 is TGTGCCAGCAGCCGGACAGTCTATAATTCACCCCTCCACTTT. Translating it yields CASSRTVYNSPLHF.

This clonotype occurred a few times. The chain has TRBV25-1 and TRBJ1-6, with TRBD1 matching over 10 bases. CDR3 length: 16 amino acids. The V gene's germline CDR1 is MGHDK and CDR2 SYGVNS. V was clipped by 4 bases and J by 9 bases; unmatched bases: 9. DNA for the CDR3: TGTGCCAGCAGTGCCTCGACAGGGGGCATCGGTTCACCCCTCCACTTT. This sequence encodes CASSASTGGIGSPLHF.

This clonotype was observed a handful of times. CDR3 amino acids: CASSYAGLFHEQYF. The CDR3 DNA reads as TGTGCCAGCAGCTACGCGGGGCTTTTCCACGAGCAGTACTTC. This chain joins TRBV7-8 and TRBJ2-7; D is possibly TRBD2 (6 bases). The V gene lost 4 bases and the J gene lost 5 bases, with 15 bases spanning the gap. The CDR3 sequence is 14 residues long. Germline V gene data show CDR1 as SGHVS and CDR2 as FQNEAQ.

V usage is TRBV9 and J usage is TRBJ2-2; possibly TRBD1 or TRBD2 for D (5 bases each). CDR3 size: 15 residues. The germline V gene encodes CDR1 SGDLS and CDR2 YYNGEE. V was cut by 3 bases and J by 8 bases, with 17 bases left in between. The CDR3 region is CASSGRDGSVGELFF. CDR3 DNA: TGTGCCAGCAGCGGCCGGGACGGCTCGGTTGGGGAGCTGTTTTTT.

In this sample, this clonotype turned up a few times. This sequence joins TRBV5-1 and TRBJ2-7; D ambiguous. This CDR3 comprises 15 residues. Trimming left V 0 bases short and J 2 bases short, with 12 bases between. Germline loops: CDR1 SGHRS, CDR2 YFSETQ. CDR3 DNA: TGCGCCAGCAGCTTGGTCGGCCCTGGACCCTACGAGCAGTACTTC. Encoded protein: CASSLVGPGPYEQYF.